The clone carrying this T cell receptor beta chain came up many times. Its antigen is not identified. TCRdb reanalysed the 5' RACE reads using MiXCR and keeps one entry per CDR3 protein. The sample holds a few hundred thousand distinct CDR3 sequences, approximately 3.9% seen once. The source of the sample is a study of T cells after yellow fever vaccination. Across the study: SMART-Seq v4 Ultra Low Input prepared the low-cell-number fractions.

CDR1 and CDR2 from the germline V gene are MGHRA and YSYEKL. J was trimmed by 2 bases and V by 2 bases; bases with no gene match: 8. This CDR3 spans 16 amino acids. General study results and limits: From the bulk population, abundant clonotypes could contaminate and appear within FACS-sorted repertoires. Weaker overall was a secondary response that nonetheless peaked faster, on day 5 versus 15. Booster sampling recovered most clones from primary vaccination (nearly 98% CD4, approximately 88% CD8).

The rearrangement links TRBV4-1 to TRBJ2-5; 7 positions agree with TRBD2. The receptor was isolated from a man aged 18-30 years who received the YFV17D yellow fever vaccine. The material sequenced was PBMCs, taken 5 days after the yellow fever booster vaccination. CDR3 nucleotides: TGCGCCAGCAGCCAATACCAGACTAGCACTCAAGAGACCCAGTACTTC. As protein: CASSQYQTSTQETQYF.